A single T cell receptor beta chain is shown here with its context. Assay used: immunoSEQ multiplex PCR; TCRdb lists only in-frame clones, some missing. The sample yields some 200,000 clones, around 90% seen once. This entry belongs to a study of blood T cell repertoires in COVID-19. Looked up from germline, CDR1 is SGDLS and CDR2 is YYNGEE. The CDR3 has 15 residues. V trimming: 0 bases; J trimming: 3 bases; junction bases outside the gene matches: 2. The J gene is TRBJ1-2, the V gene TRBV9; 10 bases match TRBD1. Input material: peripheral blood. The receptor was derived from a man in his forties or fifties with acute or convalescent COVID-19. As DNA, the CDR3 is TGTGCCAGCAGCGTAGACGGGACAGGGGACTATGGCTACACCTTC. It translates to CASSVDGTGDYGYTF.